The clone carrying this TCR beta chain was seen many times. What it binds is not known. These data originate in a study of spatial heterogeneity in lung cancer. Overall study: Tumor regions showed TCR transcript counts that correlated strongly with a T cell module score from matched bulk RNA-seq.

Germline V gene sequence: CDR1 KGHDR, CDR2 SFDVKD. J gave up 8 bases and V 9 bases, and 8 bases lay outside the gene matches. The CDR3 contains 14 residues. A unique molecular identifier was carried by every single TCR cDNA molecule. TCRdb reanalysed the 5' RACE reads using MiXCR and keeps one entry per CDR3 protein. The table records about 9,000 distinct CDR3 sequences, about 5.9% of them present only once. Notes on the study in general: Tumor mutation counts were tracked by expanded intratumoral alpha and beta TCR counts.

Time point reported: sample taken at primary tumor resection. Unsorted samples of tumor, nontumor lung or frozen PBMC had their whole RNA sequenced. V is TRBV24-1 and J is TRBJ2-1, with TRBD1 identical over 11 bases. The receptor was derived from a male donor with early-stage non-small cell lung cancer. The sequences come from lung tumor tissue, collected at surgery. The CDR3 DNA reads TGTGCCACCGCCGGACAGGGGGCGCGGGATGAGCAGTTCTTC. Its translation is CATAGQGARDEQFF.